The T cell receptor beta chain described here comes from a study of blood T cell repertoires in COVID-19. About the research overall: The United States, Italy and Spain supplied acute and convalescent COVID-19 samples. Sample material is recorded as cDNA or gDNA derived from T cells, B-cell-depleted T cells, or PBMCs.

Original processing methods: Reference gene primer amplification gave nucleated cell count estimates. Sequencing was performed with immunoSEQ multiplex PCR; in TCRdb, only in-frame clones are kept and a portion is missing. For V, J and clone size, that table is used; D and trimming come from the DNA. The sample contains some 60,000 clones, more than 85% of which appear only once. The CDR3 runs to 14 residues. CDR1 is MNHNY and CDR2 is SVGAGI in the germline V gene (reference sequence). V lost 5 bases to trimming and J lost 7 bases, with 14 bases between them. The sample comprised peripheral blood. V gene TRBV6-6 combines with J gene TRBJ2-2, with D tentatively TRBD1 (5 bases). The TCR comes from a human donor with active COVID-19. The donor label of this sample is uncertain. This CDR3 reads CASSTSGYSGELFF. The CDR3 region has the DNA TGTGCCAGCAGTACCTCAGGGTACAGCGGGGAGCTGTTTTTT.